One and the same sample provided the 32 T cell receptor beta chains below, sequenced in a study of cytomegalovirus exposure and HLA in healthy donors. Amplification used 60 Vbeta primers and 13 Jbeta primers. TCRdb keeps only in-frame clones here, not all; method: immunoSEQ multiplex PCR. The profile shows 180,000 or so clones, 78% of them singletons. Sequenced material: PBMCs. The receptors here all came from a female donor in good health and CMV-seronegative.

The chain joins TRBV5-1 to TRBJ2-7; 8 bases are a match to TRBD2. The V gene end was trimmed by 3 bases and the J gene end by 11 bases; junction bases not matched to a gene: 16. CDR1 and CDR2 (germline): SGHRS, YFSETQ. This CDR3 spans 15 amino acids. The CDR3 DNA reads TGCGCCAGCAGCTGGGACTATGAGCGGGGGCGTTTGGAGTACTTC. Amino acids: CASSWDYERGRLEYF.

The J gene is TRBJ1-5, the V gene TRBV7-2; D is unresolved. Trimming removed 5 bases from V and 6 bases from J, with 14 bases in between. This CDR3 is 14 amino acids long. The germline V gene encodes CDR1 SGHTA and CDR2 FQGNSA. CDR3: CASSPGPGGQPQHF. CDR3 nucleotides: TGTGCCAGCAGCCCCGGCCCCGGCGGTCAGCCCCAGCATTTT.

Only a few counts were recorded for this clone. This chain links TRBV7-3 with TRBJ2-1; TRBD2 aligns across 13 bases. CDR1 and CDR2 from the germline V gene are SGHTA and FQGTGA. The CDR3 loop spans 19 amino acids. With 5 bases clipped from V and 1 base from J, the junction kept 11 bases outside the gene matches. CDR3 sequence (DNA): TGTGCCAGCAGCAAGGGTGGACTAGCGGGAGATTCGTCCTACAATGAGCAGTTCTTC. As protein: CASSKGGLAGDSSYNEQFF.

V usage is TRBV11-2 and J usage is TRBJ2-3; TRBD2 agrees at 12 bases. The CDR3 has 16 amino acids. Germline assignment: CDR1 SGHAT and CDR2 FQNNGV. Unmatched junction bases numbered 4, after V lost 1 base and J lost 5 bases. CDR3 in DNA: TGTGCCAGCAGCTTAGCTAGACTAGCGGGAGTAGATACGCAGTATTTT. Amino acids: CASSLARLAGVDTQYF.

DNA of the CDR3: TGTGCCAGCAGTCCCCGGGATTTTAATGAAAAACTGTTTTTT. It yields the protein CASSPRDFNEKLFF. The chain uses TRBV2 and TRBJ1-4; no clear D. Germline CDR1 and CDR2: SNHLY and FYNNEI. V dropped 5 bases and J dropped 4 bases, with 11 bases sitting between them. The CDR3 contains 14 residues.

J is TRBJ2-7 and V is TRBV7-9; 9 positions agree with TRBD1. The CDR3 runs to 16 residues. V lost 1 base, J lost 4 bases, and 8 bases stayed unmatched. The germline V gene encodes CDR1 SEHNR and CDR2 FQNEAQ (reference sequence). CDR3 nucleotides: TGTGCCAGCAGCTTAGGTCCTAGGACAGGGGAATACGAGCAGTACTTC. Encoded protein: CASSLGPRTGEYEQYF.

The chain links TRBV28 to TRBJ1-3; D is unresolved. Germline assignment: CDR1 MDHEN and CDR2 SYDVKM. CDR3 length: 17 residues. With 1 base removed from V and 0 bases from J, the gap between germline ends came to 13 bases. CDR3 loop: CASSLSRLEFSGNTIYF. For the CDR3, the DNA is TGTGCCAGCAGTTTATCCCGACTGGAATTCTCTGGAAACACCATATATTTT.

The J gene is TRBJ2-5, the V gene TRBV4-3; TRBD2 aligns across 14 bases. Trimming at V came to 2 bases and at J to 4 bases, leaving 3 bases not matched to a gene. Per the germline V gene, CDR1 is LGHNA and CDR2 is YSLEER. The CDR3 has 16 residues. In DNA, the CDR3 is TGCGCCAGCAGCCAAACTGGACTAGCGGGAGGAGAGACCCAGTACTTC. Translated: CASSQTGLAGGETQYF.

V and J are TRBV9 and TRBJ1-5; the D gene is possibly TRBD1 (6 bases). Trimming pared 3 bases from V and 9 bases from J, leaving 10 bases between. This CDR3 contains 12 residues. Germline assignment: CDR1 SGDLS and CDR2 YYNGEE. CDR3 DNA: TGTGCCAGCAGCGAGGGAGGGGGGCCCCAGCATTTT. It translates to CASSEGGGPQHF.

J is TRBJ2-1 and V is TRBV14; D perhaps matches TRBD2 (5 bases). V was cut by 4 bases and J by 5 bases, with 9 bases left in between. The germline V gene encodes CDR1 SGHDN and CDR2 FVKESK. The CDR3 length is 13 residues. The CDR3 here is CASSRDYHNEQFF. Written as DNA, the CDR3 is TGTGCCAGCAGCCGTGACTATCACAATGAGCAGTTCTTC.

The chain employs TRBV6-4 and TRBJ1-5; D possibly corresponds to TRBD1 (5 bases). CDR1 MRHNA and CDR2 SNTAGT come from the germline V gene. The CDR3 covers 13 residues. Trimming shortened V by 4 bases and J by 4 bases, and 8 bases separated the two germline ends. CDR3 protein: CASSVQENQPQHF. The CDR3 bases are TGTGCCAGCAGTGTACAGGAGAATCAGCCCCAGCATTTT.

This sequence joins TRBV5-6 and TRBJ2-1; 10 nucleotides line up with TRBD1. Germline V gene data show CDR1 as SGHDT and CDR2 as YYEEEE. The V segment lost 2 bases and the J segment 6 bases; nucleotides outside the gene matches: 5. The CDR3 runs 15 residues. DNA for the CDR3: TGTGCCAGCAGCTTCCCCGGGACAGGGGCCAATGAGCAGTTCTTC. It codes for CASSFPGTGANEQFF.

J is TRBJ2-3 and V is TRBV7-3; 11 bases fit TRBD2. Germline V gene data show CDR1 as SGHTA and CDR2 as FQGTGA. This CDR3 has 16 amino acids. The junction had 7 bases not matched to a gene; V was cut back by 8 bases and J by 0 bases. Here the CDR3 reads CASQASGGLSTDTQYF. For the CDR3, the DNA is TGTGCCAGCCAGGCTAGCGGGGGGTTGAGCACAGATACGCAGTATTTT.

The rearrangement uses TRBV4-2 and TRBJ1-6; unclear D gene. CDR1 and CDR2 from the germline V gene are LGHNA and YNFKEQ. The CDR3 length is 15 residues. Trimming took off 0 bases at V and 8 bases at J, with 11 bases between the two ends. Here the CDR3 DNA reads TGTGCCAGCAGCCAAGATGTAGAGAGGGATTCACCCCTCCACTTT. Translating it yields CASSQDVERDSPLHF.

The V and J genes are TRBV29-1 and TRBJ2-7; 7 bases fit TRBD2. Per germline, CDR1 SQVTM and CDR2 ANQGSEA. With 6 bases clipped from V and 6 bases from J, the junction kept 14 bases outside the gene matches. The CDR3 has 14 amino acids. As DNA, the CDR3 is TGCAGCGTGGCGGGGGTTACCGACCAGGGCGAGCAGTACTTC. Encoded protein: CSVAGVTDQGEQYF.

The chain has TRBV27 and TRBJ1-3, with a possible D match to TRBD1 (6 bases). The germline V gene encodes CDR1 MNHEY and CDR2 SMNVEV (reference sequence). The V end was cut by 11 bases, the J end by 4 bases, with 15 bases between. This CDR3 contains 13 residues. The CDR3 protein is CASRRTDGNTIYF. In DNA form, the CDR3 reads TGTGCCTCTCGACGGACAGACGGAAACACCATATATTTT.

This rearrangement joins TRBV7-2 to TRBJ1-1; no firm D call. The CDR3 totals 14 residues. Trimming left V 1 base short and J 9 bases short, with 15 bases between. Per the germline V gene, CDR1 is SGHTA and CDR2 is FQGNSA. The CDR3 loop is CASSLVGREGKAFF. The CDR3 nucleotides are TGTGCCAGCAGCTTAGTTGGTCGGGAAGGGAAAGCTTTCTTT.

This clone was detected only once. The chain employs TRBV27 and TRBJ2-1, with 7 nucleotides matching TRBD1. With 1 base clipped from V and 1 base from J, the junction kept 1 base outside the gene matches. The CDR3 runs to 15 residues. Germline V gene lookup returns CDR1 MNHEY and CDR2 SMNVEV (reference sequence). For the CDR3, the DNA is TGTGCCAGCAGTTTATACAGGGGATCCTACAATGAGCAGTTCTTC. The encoded protein is CASSLYRGSYNEQFF.

The rearrangement joins TRBV14 to TRBJ2-2; TRBD1 aligns across 7 bases. The germline V gene has CDR1 SGHDN and CDR2 FVKESK. The CDR3 loop spans 16 amino acids. With V trimmed by 2 bases and J by 0 bases, 3 bases remained unmatched. CDR3: CASSQKGQTNTGELFF. Written as DNA, the CDR3 is TGTGCCAGCAGCCAAAAGGGACAGACGAACACCGGGGAGCTGTTTTTT.

This chain connects TRBV18 to TRBJ1-2; possibly TRBD1 for D (6 bases). The CDR3 runs 13 residues. With 3 bases removed from V and 6 bases from J, the gap between germline ends came to 11 bases. Germline V CDR1 and CDR2: KGHSH, LQKENI. CDR3 nucleotides: TGTGCCAGCTCACCGATCGACAGGCATGGCTACACCTTC. Translation: CASSPIDRHGYTF.

V is TRBV4-2 and J is TRBJ1-6, with D possibly being TRBD1 (5 bases). V lost 0 bases, J lost 9 bases, and 24 bases lay in between. CDR1 and CDR2 from the germline V gene are LGHNA and YNFKEQ. The CDR3 is 19 residues long. This chain's CDR3 is CASSQDPGAGRVVPSPLHF. The CDR3 coding sequence is TGTGCCAGCAGCCAAGATCCCGGTGCAGGGAGGGTCGTACCTTCACCCCTCCACTTT.

The chain employs TRBV29-1 and TRBJ2-1; 8 bases are a match to TRBD2. The V and J ends lost 4 bases and 1 base, in that order; junction bases with no gene match: 6. This CDR3 is 15 amino acids long. CDR1 is SQVTM and CDR2 is ANQGSEA in the germline V gene. The CDR3 loop reads CSVVVAGRSYNEQFF. In DNA, the CDR3 is TGCAGCGTTGTGGTAGCGGGACGTTCCTACAATGAGCAGTTCTTC.

This chain links TRBV9 with TRBJ1-1; D remains ambiguous. The CDR3 covers 13 residues. CDR1 and CDR2 from the germline V gene are SGDLS and YYNGEE. V was cut by 0 bases and J by 6 bases, with 9 bases left in between. CDR3 region: CASSVVGSPEAFF. The CDR3 nucleotides read TGTGCCAGCAGCGTAGTGGGGAGCCCTGAAGCTTTCTTT.

J is TRBJ2-6 and V is TRBV2; 7 bases line up with TRBD1. Germline CDR1 is SNHLY and CDR2 is FYNNEI. V lost 2 bases and J lost 1; bases outside the gene matches: 5. The CDR3 is 17 amino acids. DNA of the CDR3: TGTGCCAGCAGTGAAAGGGGGCCCCATTCTGGGGCCAACGTCCTGACTTTC. As protein: CASSERGPHSGANVLTF.

The chain recombines TRBV4-1 with TRBJ2-7; unclear D gene. This CDR3 comprises 15 residues. Germline V gene sequence: CDR1 MGHRA, CDR2 YSYEKL. Trimming took 5 bases from V and 2 from J, leaving 16 bases between them. In DNA form, the CDR3 reads TGCGCCAGCAGCGAGACTGAATCTCCGGCCTACGAGCAGTACTTC. It yields the protein CASSETESPAYEQYF.

This clone appeared a few times. The chain is built from TRBV19 and TRBJ1-3; D gene ambiguous. CDR1 is LNHDA and CDR2 is SQIVND in the germline V gene (reference sequence). With 4 bases removed from V and 2 bases from J, the gap between germline ends came to 9 bases. There are 14 residues in the CDR3. CDR3 in amino acids: CASSTLGAGNTIYF. For the CDR3, the DNA is TGTGCCAGTAGTACCCTGGGAGCTGGAAACACCATATATTTT. Supplemented by reference TRBV19 and TRBJ1-3, the full variable domain reads DGGITQSPKYLFRKEGQNVTLSCEQNLNHDAMYWYRQDPGQGLRLIYYSQIVNDFQKGDIAEGYSVSREKKESFPLTVTSAQKNPTAFYLCASSTLGAGNTIYFGEGSWLTVV.

The V call is TRBV4-3, the J call TRBJ2-2; D gene unclear. The CDR3 totals 16 residues. Germline CDR1 reads LGHNA; CDR2 reads YSLEER. Trimming cost V 1 base and J 6 bases, with 15 bases left between them. DNA for the CDR3: TGCGCCAGCAGCCAAGGAAGTGGGTATGCGGCCGGGGAGCTGTTTTTT. Translating it yields CASSQGSGYAAGELFF.

The chain recombines TRBV30 with TRBJ1-2, with 9 bases identical to TRBD1. Germline V gene lookup returns CDR1 GTSNPN and CDR2 SVGIG (reference sequence). With V trimmed by 5 bases and J by 3 bases, 1 base remained unmatched. The CDR3 is 12 residues long. Here the CDR3 reads CAWRTGDYGYTF. As DNA, the CDR3 is TGTGCCTGGCGGACAGGGGACTATGGCTACACCTTC.

The gene calls are TRBV5-6 and TRBJ2-7; 10 bases are shared with TRBD2. Germline lookup yields CDR1 SGHDT and CDR2 YYEEEE. The V and J ends lost 3 bases and 3 bases, in that order; junction bases with no gene match: 6. This CDR3 has 15 amino acids. The CDR3 region is CASSYGTSAFYEQYF. CDR3 DNA sequence: TGTGCCAGCAGCTATGGGACTAGCGCGTTCTACGAGCAGTACTTC.

The chain couples TRBV9 to TRBJ2-5, with 8 bases lining up with TRBD1. CDR1 is SGDLS and CDR2 is YYNGEE in the germline V gene. The CDR3 covers 15 residues. The trim removed 0 bases at V and 11 bases at J, leaving 12 bases unmatched. The CDR3 region has the DNA TGTGCCAGCAGCGTAGGGGGGACAGGCGTAAGGGAGCAGTACTTC. It encodes CASSVGGTGVREQYF.

The V gene is TRBV28, the J gene TRBJ1-2, with D uncertain. The length of the CDR3 is 12 residues. Per germline, CDR1 MDHEN and CDR2 SYDVKM. V dropped 6 bases and J dropped 0 bases, with 5 bases sitting between them. CDR3 nucleotide sequence: TGTGCCAGCAGGACTGCTAACTATGGCTACACCTTC. It encodes CASRTANYGYTF.

In nucleotides, the CDR3 is TGCGCCAGCAGCCCGGGGGGAGATGGGGATGGCTACACCTTC. It codes for CASSPGGDGDGYTF. The rearrangement uses TRBV4-1 and TRBJ1-2, with D possibly being TRBD1 (5 bases). Trimming took 4 bases from V and 6 from J, leaving 15 bases between them. Germline V gene data show CDR1 as MGHRA and CDR2 as YSYEKL. This CDR3 is built from 14 residues.